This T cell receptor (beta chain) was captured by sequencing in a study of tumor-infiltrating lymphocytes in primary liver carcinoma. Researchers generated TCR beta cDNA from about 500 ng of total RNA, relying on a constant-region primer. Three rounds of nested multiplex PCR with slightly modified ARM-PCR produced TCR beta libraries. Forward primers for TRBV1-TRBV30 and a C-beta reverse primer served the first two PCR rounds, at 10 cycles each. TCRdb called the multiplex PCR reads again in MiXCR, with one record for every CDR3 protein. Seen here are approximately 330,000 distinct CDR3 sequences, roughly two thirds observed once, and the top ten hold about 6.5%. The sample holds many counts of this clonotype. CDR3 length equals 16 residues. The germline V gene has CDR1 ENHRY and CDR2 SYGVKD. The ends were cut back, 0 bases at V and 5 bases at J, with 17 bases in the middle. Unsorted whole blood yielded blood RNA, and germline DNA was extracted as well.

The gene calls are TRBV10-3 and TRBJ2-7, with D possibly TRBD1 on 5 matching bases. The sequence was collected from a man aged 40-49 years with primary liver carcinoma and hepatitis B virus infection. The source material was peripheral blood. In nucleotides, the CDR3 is TGTGCCATCAGTGAGTCCTTGACAGCGCCGCCCGACGAGCAGTACTTC. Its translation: CAISESLTAPPDEQYF.